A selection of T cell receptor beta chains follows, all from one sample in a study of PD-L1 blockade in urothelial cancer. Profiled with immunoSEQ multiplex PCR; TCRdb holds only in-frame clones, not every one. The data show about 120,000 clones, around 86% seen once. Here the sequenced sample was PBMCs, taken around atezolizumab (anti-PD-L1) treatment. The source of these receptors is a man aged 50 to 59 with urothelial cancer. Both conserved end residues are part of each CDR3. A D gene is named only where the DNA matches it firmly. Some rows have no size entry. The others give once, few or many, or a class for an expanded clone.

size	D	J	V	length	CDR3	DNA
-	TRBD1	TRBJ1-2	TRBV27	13	CARKGGPLYGYTF	TGTGCCAGGAAAGGGGGCCCCCTCTATGGCTACACCTTC
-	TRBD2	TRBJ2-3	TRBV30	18	CAWSVPFSRLADTDTQYF	TGTGCCTGGAGTGTACCCTTCTCGAGACTAGCGGACACAGATACGCAGTATTTT
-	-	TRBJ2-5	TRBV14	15	CASSQALGPQETQYF	TGTGCCAGCAGCCAAGCACTAGGACCCCAAGAGACCCAGTACTTC
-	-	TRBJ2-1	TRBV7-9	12	CASSLEYASKFF	TGTGCCAGCAGCTTAGAGTACGCGAGCAAGTTCTTC
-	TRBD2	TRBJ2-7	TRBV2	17	CASRGTGTSGGTTEQYF	TGTGCCAGCAGAGGTACCGGGACTAGCGGGGGGACCACCGAGCAGTACTTC
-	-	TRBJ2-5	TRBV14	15	CASSLRGYPEGVQYF	TGTGCCAGCAGCCTCAGGGGCTACCCCGAGGGGGTCCAGTACTTC
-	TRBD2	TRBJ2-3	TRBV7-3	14	CASSFGGRRDTQYF	TGTGCCAGCAGCTTCGGCGGGAGGAGAGATACGCAGTATTTT
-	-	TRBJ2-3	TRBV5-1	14	CASTPDSPTDTQYF	TGCGCCAGCACTCCGGACAGCCCCACAGATACGCAGTATTTT
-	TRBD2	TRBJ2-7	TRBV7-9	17	CASSSGLAGERNYEQYF	TGTGCCAGCAGCTCGGGACTAGCGGGAGAGAGGAACTACGAGCAGTACTTC
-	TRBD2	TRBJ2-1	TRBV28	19	CASSPPLTWAGGPWNEQFF	TGTGCCAGCAGTCCACCCCTCACGTGGGCGGGAGGGCCTTGGAATGAGCAGTTCTTC
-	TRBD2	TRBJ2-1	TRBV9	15	CASTAGLAGGNEQFF	TGTGCCAGCACCGCAGGACTAGCGGGAGGCAATGAGCAGTTCTTC
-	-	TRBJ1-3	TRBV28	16	CASSLTGLSSGNTIYF	TGTGCCAGCAGTTTAACAGGGCTGAGCTCTGGAAACACCATATATTTT
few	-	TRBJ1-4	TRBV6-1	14	CASSGGSGGEKLFF	TGTGCCAGCAGTGGGGGGAGCGGGGGTGAAAAACTGTTTTTT
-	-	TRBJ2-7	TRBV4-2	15	CASRQSQGTTYEQYF	TGTGCCAGCAGACAAAGTCAGGGAACTACCTACGAGCAGTACTTC
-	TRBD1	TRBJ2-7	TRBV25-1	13	CASTLNRGYEQYF	TGTGCCAGCACGTTAAACAGGGGATACGAGCAGTACTTC
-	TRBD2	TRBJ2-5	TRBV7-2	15	CASSFFGGRTETQYF	TGTGCCAGCAGCTTTTTTGGCGGGAGAACGGAGACCCAGTACTTC
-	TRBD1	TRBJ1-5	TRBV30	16	CAWSGTGVVGNQPQHF	TGTGCCTGGAGTGGGACAGGGGTCGTCGGCAATCAGCCCCAGCATTTT
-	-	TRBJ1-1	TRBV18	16	CASSPGWTVGNTEAFF	TGTGCCAGCTCACCAGGCTGGACAGTCGGAAACACTGAAGCTTTCTTT
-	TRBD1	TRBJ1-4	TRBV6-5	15	CASSYRQGRNEKLFF	TGTGCCAGCAGCTACCGACAGGGGAGGAATGAAAAACTGTTTTTT
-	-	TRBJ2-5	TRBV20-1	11	CSAPRQETQYF	TGCAGTGCTCCTAGGCAAGAGACCCAGTACTTC
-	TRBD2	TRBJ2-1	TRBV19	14	CASFSGRPDNEQFF	TGTGCCAGTTTTAGCGGGAGGCCCGACAATGAGCAGTTCTTC
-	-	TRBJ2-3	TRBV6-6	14	CASSYSFSADTQYF	TGTGCCAGCAGTTACTCTTTCTCGGCAGATACGCAGTATTTT
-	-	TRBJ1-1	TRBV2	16	CASSDVRRQGSTEAFF	TGTGCCAGCAGTGATGTTCGGCGGCAGGGGAGCACTGAAGCTTTCTTT
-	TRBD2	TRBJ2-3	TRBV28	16	CASSLSGRDSTDTQYF	TGTGCCAGCAGTTTAAGCGGGAGGGACAGCACAGATACGCAGTATTTT
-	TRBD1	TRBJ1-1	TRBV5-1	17	CASSANPGQKMNTEAFF	TGCGCCAGCAGCGCGAACCCGGGACAGAAAATGAACACTGAAGCTTTCTTT
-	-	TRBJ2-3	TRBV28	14	CASSWTAGTDTQYF	TGTGCCAGCAGCTGGACAGCAGGGACAGATACGCAGTATTTT
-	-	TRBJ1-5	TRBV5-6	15	CASSLAVGRSQPQHF	TGTGCCAGCAGCTTGGCAGTAGGTCGGAGTCAGCCCCAGCATTTT
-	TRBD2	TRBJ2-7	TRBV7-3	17	CASSPAIAGSQGHEQYF	TGTGCCAGCAGCCCCGCGATAGCGGGAAGCCAGGGCCACGAGCAGTACTTC
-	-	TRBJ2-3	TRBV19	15	CASSKTRTLDYTQYF	TGTGCCAGTAGTAAGACTCGCACTCTCGATTATACGCAGTATTTT
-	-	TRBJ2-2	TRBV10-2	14	CASRPDTNTGELFF	TGCGCCAGTCGGCCGGACACCAACACCGGGGAGCTGTTTTTT
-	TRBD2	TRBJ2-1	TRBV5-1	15	CASSLDGRSGNEQFF	TGCGCCAGCAGCTTGGACGGGAGGAGCGGAAATGAGCAGTTCTTC
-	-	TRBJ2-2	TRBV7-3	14	CASSLSGSAVELFF	TGTGCCAGCAGCTTATCCGGCTCGGCGGTGGAGCTGTTTTTT
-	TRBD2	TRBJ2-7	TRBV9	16	CASSVGSSGRAYEQYF	TGTGCCAGCAGCGTAGGTAGTAGCGGGAGAGCCTACGAGCAGTACTTC
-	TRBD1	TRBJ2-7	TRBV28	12	CASTDRDYEQYF	TGTGCCAGCACCGACAGGGATTACGAGCAGTACTTC
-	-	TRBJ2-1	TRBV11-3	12	CASSLQNNEQFF	TGTGCCAGCAGCTTACAAAACAATGAGCAGTTCTTC
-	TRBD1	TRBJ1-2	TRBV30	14	CAWSGQGGLRGYTF	TGTGCCTGGAGTGGACAGGGCGGGTTACGGGGCTACACCTTC
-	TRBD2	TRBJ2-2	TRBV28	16	CASSFGLAGITGELFF	TGTGCCAGCAGTTTTGGGCTAGCGGGAATCACCGGGGAGCTGTTTTTT
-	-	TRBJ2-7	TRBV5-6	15	CASSSIRTASYEQYF	TGTGCCAGCAGCTCTATTAGGACAGCTTCCTACGAGCAGTACTTC
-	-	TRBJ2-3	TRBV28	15	CASSFADLSTDTQYF	TGTGCCAGCAGTTTCGCGGATCTTAGCACAGATACGCAGTATTTT
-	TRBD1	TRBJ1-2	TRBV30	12	CAWSVTGNGYTF	TGTGCCTGGAGTGTGACAGGGAATGGCTACACCTTC
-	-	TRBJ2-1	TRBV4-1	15	CASSQDSRVGNEQFF	TGCGCCAGCAGCCAAGATAGCAGGGTGGGCAATGAGCAGTTCTTC
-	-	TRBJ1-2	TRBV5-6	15	CASSLGAGGGYGYTF	TGTGCCAGCAGCCTGGGGGCCGGGGGTGGGTATGGCTACACCTTC
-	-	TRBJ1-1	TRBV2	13	CATRTGENTEAFF	TGTGCCACCAGGACCGGGGAGAACACTGAAGCTTTCTTT
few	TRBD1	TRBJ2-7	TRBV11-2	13	CASSWTGASEQYF	TGTGCCAGCAGTTGGACAGGTGCCAGCGAGCAGTACTTC
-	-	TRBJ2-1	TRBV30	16	CAWTDLRAKPYNEQFF	TGTGCCTGGACGGATCTCAGGGCCAAGCCGTACAATGAGCAGTTCTTC
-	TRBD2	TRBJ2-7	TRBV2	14	CASSPLAETYEQYF	TGTGCCAGCAGTCCACTAGCGGAGACCTACGAGCAGTACTTC
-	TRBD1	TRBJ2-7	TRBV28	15	CASSITWTGTYEQYF	TGTGCCAGCAGTATAACCTGGACAGGGACCTACGAGCAGTACTTC
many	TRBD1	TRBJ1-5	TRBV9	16	CASSVGQRQGRQPQHF	TGTGCCAGCAGCGTAGGCCAACGACAGGGAAGACAGCCCCAGCATTTT
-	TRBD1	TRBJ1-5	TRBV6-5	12	CASKGQGSPQHF	TGTGCCAGCAAAGGACAGGGTTCGCCCCAGCATTTT
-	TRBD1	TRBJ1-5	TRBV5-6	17	CASSLKGGTGGNQPQHF	TGTGCCAGCAGCTTGAAGGGGGGGACAGGGGGCAATCAGCCCCAGCATTTT
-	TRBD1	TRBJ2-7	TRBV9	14	CASSVDQGAYEQYF	TGTGCCAGCAGCGTAGATCAGGGGGCTTACGAGCAGTACTTC
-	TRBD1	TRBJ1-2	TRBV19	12	CASNRGRSGYTF	TGTGCCAGTAACAGGGGTCGCTCTGGCTACACCTTC
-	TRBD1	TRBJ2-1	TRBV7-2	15	CASSPDRGTYNEQFF	TGTGCCAGCAGCCCGGACAGGGGGACCTACAATGAGCAGTTCTTC
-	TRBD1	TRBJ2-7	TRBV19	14	CASSSRTGAYEQYF	TGTGCCAGTAGTAGTCGTACAGGGGCCTACGAGCAGTACTTC
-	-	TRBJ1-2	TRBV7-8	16	CASSLGGEWGGRGYTF	TGTGCCAGCAGCTTAGGGGGAGAATGGGGTGGTAGGGGCTACACCTTC
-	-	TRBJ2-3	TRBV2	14	CASGGAGAGDTQYF	TGTGCCAGCGGGGGAGCGGGTGCGGGTGATACGCAGTATTTT
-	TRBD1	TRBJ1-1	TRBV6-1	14	CASTGTGGLTEAFF	TGTGCCAGCACCGGGACAGGGGGCCTCACTGAAGCTTTCTTT
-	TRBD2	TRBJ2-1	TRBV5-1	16	CASSPPSGSSYNEQFF	TGCGCCAGCAGCCCCCCTAGCGGTAGCTCCTACAATGAGCAGTTCTTC